This T cell receptor beta chain was found in a study of T cells after yellow fever vaccination. Findings of the study overall: Detected again after the booster were most primary-vaccination clones, at 95% to 98% CD4 and approximately 85% CD8.

This clonotype turned up a few times. No antigen is known for it. A single record per CDR3 protein comes from TCRdb applying MiXCR to the 5' RACE reads. The sample consists of 350,000 to 550,000 distinct CDR3 sequences, 18% of them appearing once. Per germline, CDR1 SQVTM and CDR2 ANQGSEA. V lost 0 bases and J lost 1, with 18 bases in between. The CDR3 length is 17 residues. The sequences come from PBMCs, collected before the yellow fever booster vaccination. The receptor's source is a young man who received the YFV17D yellow fever vaccine. The J gene is TRBJ1-1, the V gene TRBV29-1; D remains unclear. This chain's CDR3 is CSVEDLGLSGSNTEAFF. Written as DNA, the CDR3 is TGCAGCGTTGAAGATCTAGGACTCTCAGGATCGAACACTGAAGCTTTCTTT.